This T cell receptor beta chain is drawn from a study of cytomegalovirus exposure and HLA in healthy donors. Background on the study: Unique TCR beta sequences numbering approximately 120 million came from 150 million to 200 million T cells in an earlier analysis.

PCR was performed using 60 Vbeta and 13 Jbeta primers. Generated by immunoSEQ multiplex PCR, the TCRdb table keeps only in-frame clones and is missing some. The sample gives around 99,000 clones, 81% of which show up once; approximately 2.1% is in the top ten. The sample holds many counts of this clone. The CDR3 sequence is 13 residues long. Germline V gene sequence: CDR1 SNHLY, CDR2 FYNNEI. V was cut by 6 bases and J by 1 base, with 7 bases left in between. The study sampled nominally healthy donors, though unrecorded immune exposures were likely. Material: PBMCs. The chain uses TRBV2 and TRBJ2-4, with D possibly TRBD1 on 5 matching bases. The sequence was collected from a man younger than 40 in good health and CMV-seronegative. DNA of the CDR3: TGTGCCAGCAGAAGGGGTGCCAAAAACATTCAGTACTTC. As protein: CASRRGAKNIQYF.